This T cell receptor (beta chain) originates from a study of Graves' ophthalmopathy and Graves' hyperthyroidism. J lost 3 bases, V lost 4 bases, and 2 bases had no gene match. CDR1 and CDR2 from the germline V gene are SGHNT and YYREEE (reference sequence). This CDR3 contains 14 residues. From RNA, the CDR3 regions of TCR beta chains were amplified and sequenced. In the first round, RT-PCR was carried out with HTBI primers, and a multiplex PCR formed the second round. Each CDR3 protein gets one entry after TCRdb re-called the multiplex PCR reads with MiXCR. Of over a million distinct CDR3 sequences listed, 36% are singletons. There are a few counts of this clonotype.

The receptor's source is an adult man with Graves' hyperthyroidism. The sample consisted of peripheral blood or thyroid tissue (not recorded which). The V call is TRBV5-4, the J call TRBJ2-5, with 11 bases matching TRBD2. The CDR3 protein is CASSKTSGEETQYF. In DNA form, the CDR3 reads TGTGCCAGCAGCAAGACTAGCGGGGAAGAGACCCAGTACTTC. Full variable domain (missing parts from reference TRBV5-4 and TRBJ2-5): ETGVTQSPTHLIKTRGQQVTLRCSSQSGHNTVSWYQQALGQGPQFIFQYYREEENGRGNFPPRFSGLQFPNYSSELNVNALELDDSALYLCASSKTSGEETQYFGPGTRLLVL.